Following are 8 T cell receptor beta chains from one sample sequenced in a study of CD4 T cells in relation to SARS-CoV-2 and coronaviruses. The unexposed donors gave CD4+ T cells in about 2010-2018, prior to COVID-19. The data were produced by immunoSEQ multiplex PCR, yet TCRdb's version contains in-frame clones alone and is incomplete. The table includes about 68,000 clones, over 90% detected once. The specimen sequenced was naive CD4+ T cells from PBMCs. Subset defined: naive CD4+ T cells isolated by negative enrichment. The receptors stem from a human donor in good health.

CDR3 sequence: CASSFSGGELFF. CDR3 DNA: TGTGCCAGCAGTTTTTCTGGCGGGGAGCTGTTTTTT. This chain connects TRBV27 to TRBJ2-2, with unresolved D. Germline V gene data show CDR1 as MNHEY and CDR2 as SMNVEV (reference sequence). Between the trimmed V and J ends, which lost 3 bases and 7 bases, there was a span of 6 bases. The CDR3 spans 12 residues.

The V and J genes are TRBV20-1 and TRBJ2-3; 7 positions match TRBD2. Germline V gene sequence: CDR1 DFQATT, CDR2 SNEGSKA (reference sequence). The CDR3 runs to 15 residues. After removal of 3 bases from V and 2 bases from J, the junction contained 8 bases not matched to a gene. The CDR3 coding sequence is TGCAGTGCTAGTCGAGCAGCGGGGCCCACAGATACGCAGTATTTT. It is translated as CSASRAAGPTDTQYF.

The genes are TRBV4-2 and TRBJ1-4; D not certain. The germline CDR1 and CDR2 sequences are LGHNA and YNFKEQ. The CDR3 has 14 residues. The germline V and J ends were trimmed by 6 bases and 4 bases, with 12 bases remaining between them. CDR3 nucleotides: TGTGCCAGCAGGTCCCGAGGATTTAATGAAAAACTGTTTTTT. It encodes CASRSRGFNEKLFF.

The J gene is TRBJ2-1, the V gene TRBV11-2; 10 nucleotides agree with TRBD1. Germline V gene data show CDR1 as SGHAT and CDR2 as FQNNGV. V was pared by 6 bases and J by 6 bases, with 5 bases of the junction left unmatched. This CDR3 is 14 amino acids long. DNA of the CDR3: TGTGCCAGCAGGGCGGGACAGGGGCTCAATGAGCAGTTCTTC. It is translated as CASRAGQGLNEQFF.

The V and J genes are TRBV9 and TRBJ1-2; tentatively, D is TRBD1 (6 bases). CDR1 and CDR2 (germline): SGDLS, YYNGEE. Trimming took off 3 bases at V and 6 bases at J, with 12 bases between the two ends. The CDR3 sequence is 13 residues long. The DNA of the CDR3 is TGTGCCAGCAGCGCCCAGGACAGCCATGGCTACACCTTC. It encodes CASSAQDSHGYTF.

This chain links TRBV6-2 or TRBV6-3 with TRBJ1-1; D is undetermined. V dropped 6 bases and J dropped 2 bases, with 4 bases sitting between them. CDR1 and CDR2 from the germline V gene are MNHEY and SVGEGT. This CDR3 is built from 11 residues. CDR3 region: CASSENTEAFF. The CDR3 coding sequence is TGTGCCAGCAGCGAAAACACTGAAGCTTTCTTT.

The chain has TRBV9 and TRBJ1-6; TRBD1 aligns across 11 bases. J was trimmed by 9 bases and V by 3 bases; bases with no gene match: 5. CDR3 length: 15 amino acids. Germline V lookup: CDR1 SGDLS, CDR2 YYNGEE. The CDR3 nucleotides read TGTGCCAGCAGCGAGGACAGGGGGCGTCTTTCACCCCTCCACTTT. Its translation is CASSEDRGRLSPLHF.

This rearrangement joins TRBV4-3 to TRBJ1-4; a possible D gene is TRBD1 (6 bases). The germline V gene has CDR1 LGHNA and CDR2 YSLEER. Trimming took off 4 bases at V and 2 bases at J, with 11 bases between the two ends. This CDR3 has 15 residues. CDR3 residues: CASSPQGLTNEKLFF. The CDR3 DNA reads as TGCGCCAGCAGCCCCCAGGGGCTGACTAATGAAAAACTGTTTTTT.